The 11 T cell receptor beta chains reported below all come from one sample, sequenced in a study of CD8 T cells in Susac syndrome. Random hexamers served to reverse transcribe roughly 0.5 to 1 ug RNA. TCRdb recomputed calls from the immunoSEQ multiplex PCR reads with MiXCR, one row per CDR3 protein. The sample includes about 250,000 distinct CDR3 sequences, around 93% of them seen just once. The sequencing input was CD4+ T cells from PBMCs. All receptors come from a human donor with multiple sclerosis.

The J gene is TRBJ1-3, the V gene TRBV6-1; no clear D gene. The CDR3 extends over 15 amino acids. The germline CDR1 and CDR2 sequences are MNHNS and SASEGT. V was cut by 7 bases and J by 0 bases, with 13 bases left in between. The CDR3 sequence: CASTFGPDSGNTIYF. As DNA, the CDR3 is TGTGCCAGCACCTTCGGACCGGACTCTGGAAACACCATATATTTT.

The chain employs TRBV28 and TRBJ1-2, with a tentative D call TRBD1 (5 bases). Trimming cost V 4 bases and J 4 bases, with 13 bases left between them. CDR3 length equals 14 residues. Germline CDR1 MDHEN, CDR2 SYDVKM. The CDR3, as DNA: TGTGCCAGCAGTTCACCCGACAGACCCTATGGCTACACCTTC. It translates to CASSSPDRPYGYTF.

The chain carries TRBV3-1 and TRBJ1-6; the match to TRBD1 covers 7 bases. V was clipped by 0 bases and J by 10 bases; unmatched bases: 6. The CDR3 runs 15 residues. Germline assignment: CDR1 LGHDT and CDR2 YNNKEL (reference sequence). The DNA of the CDR3 is TGTGCCAGCAGCCAAGAAAGACAGGGATTGTCACCCCTCCACTTT. Translating gives CASSQERQGLSPLHF.

This rearrangement joins TRBV20-1 to TRBJ2-3; possibly TRBD2 for D (5 bases). The CDR3 consists of 15 residues. Trimming stripped 5 bases from V and 0 bases from J, with 15 bases between. Looked up from germline, CDR1 is DFQATT and CDR2 is SNEGSKA (reference sequence). In nucleotides, the CDR3 is TGCAGTGCTCGGGATGTGAAGCGGAGCACAGATACGCAGTATTTT. Translation gives CSARDVKRSTDTQYF.

The gene calls are TRBV2 and TRBJ2-7; 10 bases map to TRBD2. The germline V gene has CDR1 SNHLY and CDR2 FYNNEI. J gave up 2 bases and V 7 bases, and 5 bases lay outside the gene matches. This CDR3 comprises 14 residues. The DNA for the CDR3 is TGTGCCAGCACTGGTCTAGCGGGAGCCTACGAGCAGTACGTC. Amino acids: CASTGLAGAYEQYV.

V is TRBV24-1 and J is TRBJ2-1; maybe TRBD1 (5 bases). V was clipped by 0 bases and J by 7 bases, with 18 bases between them. The CDR3 runs 17 residues. Germline lookup yields CDR1 KGHDR and CDR2 SFDVKD. The CDR3 nucleotides read TGTGCCACCAGTGATTTGACGGACAAGGAGAATATGAATGAGCAGTTCTTC. Its protein is CATSDLTDKENMNEQFF.

The count of this clonotype is one. The rearrangement joins TRBV18 to TRBJ2-1; 7 bases are shared with TRBD1. Germline values: CDR1 KGHSH, CDR2 LQKENI. The CDR3 loop spans 15 amino acids. Trimming at V came to 0 bases and at J to 4 bases, leaving 3 bases not matched to a gene. CDR3 region: CASSPPTGAYNEQFF. As DNA, the CDR3 is TGTGCCAGCTCACCACCTACAGGGGCGTACAATGAGCAGTTCTTC.

The J gene is TRBJ1-5, the V gene TRBV2, with TRBD1 as a possible D gene (5 bases). Trimming stripped 3 bases from V and 0 bases from J, with 6 bases between. Per germline, CDR1 SNHLY and CDR2 FYNNEI. There are 14 residues in the CDR3. The CDR3 DNA is TGTGCCAGCAGTGACGGGGCTAGCAATCAGCCCCAGCATTTT. As protein: CASSDGASNQPQHF.

V is TRBV15 and J is TRBJ2-1; D is perhaps TRBD1 (6 bases). V lost 0 bases, J lost 7 bases, and 13 bases lay in between. Per germline, CDR1 LNHNV and CDR2 YYDKDF (reference sequence). The CDR3 loop spans 15 amino acids. In nucleotides, the CDR3 is TGTGCCACCAGCAGAGATCCCGCAGGGGTGAATGAGCAGTTCTTC. It yields the protein CATSRDPAGVNEQFF.

This chain links TRBV6-6 with TRBJ1-2; D is possibly TRBD1 (5 bases). The CDR3 length is 13 residues. The V end was cut by 6 bases, the J end by 1 base, with 9 bases between. CDR1 and CDR2 (germline): MNHNY, SVGAGI (reference sequence). The CDR3 spells CASREGSNYGYTF. CDR3 sequence (DNA): TGTGCCAGCAGAGAGGGGAGTAACTATGGCTACACCTTC.

The chain links TRBV7-2 to TRBJ2-2; 8 positions match TRBD2. The CDR3 runs to 15 residues. The ends lost 5 bases at V and 0 bases at J; junction bases unmatched: 2. Per the germline V gene, CDR1 is SGHTA and CDR2 is FQGNSA. Written as DNA, the CDR3 is TGTGCCAGCAGCCCTAGCGGGTCGAACACCGGGGAGCTGTTTTTT. This codes for CASSPSGSNTGELFF.